One and the same sample provided the 8 T cell receptor beta chains below, sequenced in a study of shared clonotypes between healthy human individuals. Produced via immunoSEQ multiplex PCR; TCRdb's table is partial and in-frame only. In the table there are millions of clones, 85% to 95% of which are singletons. Selected positively for CCR7 and CD45RO-negative, naive CD8 cells excluded terminally differentiated effector memory CD45RA+ cells. Sequenced material: naive CD8+ T cells sorted from blood. The receptors come from a man in his late teens or twenties in good health.

The chain is built from TRBV7-9 and TRBJ2-1; D is ambiguous. Germline values: CDR1 SEHNR, CDR2 FQNEAQ (reference sequence). The CDR3 has 16 amino acids. The ends were cut back, 5 bases at V and 0 bases at J, with 14 bases in the middle. The CDR3 DNA reads as TGTGCCAGCAGCGCATACACGAGCCTCTCCTACAATGAGCAGTTCTTC. This encodes CASSAYTSLSYNEQFF.

This sequence joins TRBV30 and TRBJ1-3; D gene uncertain. The germline V gene has CDR1 GTSNPN and CDR2 SVGIG (reference sequence). Trimming removed 4 bases at V and 0 bases at J, with 4 bases between. The length of the CDR3 is 12 residues. The CDR3 sequence is CAWMGSGNTIYF. The CDR3 bases are TGTGCCTGGATGGGCTCTGGAAACACCATATATTTT.

The chain has TRBV6-1 and TRBJ2-7; D not certain. V lost 10 bases and J lost 2, with 18 bases in between. The CDR3 consists of 14 residues. Per the germline V gene, CDR1 is MNHNS and CDR2 is SASEGT. This chain's CDR3 is CATYSPGETYEQYF. The CDR3 DNA reads TGTGCCACCTACAGTCCGGGCGAGACCTACGAGCAGTACTTC.

This clone was detected only a few times. V gene TRBV2 combines with J gene TRBJ1-2; D perhaps matches TRBD1 (5 bases). The V end was cut by 1 base, the J end by 4 bases, with 10 bases between. CDR1 is SNHLY, CDR2 FYNNEI, per germline. The CDR3 contains 14 residues. CDR3 in amino acids: CASSEGQGGYGYTF. CDR3 nucleotide sequence: TGTGCCAGCAGTGAAGGGCAGGGTGGCTATGGCTACACCTTC.

The V and J genes are TRBV11-2 and TRBJ2-2; D possibly corresponds to TRBD1 (5 bases). The CDR3 is made up of 15 amino acids. Germline assignment: CDR1 SGHAT and CDR2 FQNNGV. Deletions cut 4 bases from V and 3 bases from J, with 12 bases between. DNA of the CDR3: TGTGCCAGCAGCTATAAATCCAGGGACACCGGGGAGCTGTTTTTT. Translation gives CASSYKSRDTGELFF.

This clone has only one observation. This chain joins TRBV7-6 and TRBJ2-5; 13 bases are a match to TRBD2. The CDR3 has 19 amino acids. The trim removed 1 base at V and 1 base at J, leaving 9 bases unmatched. CDR1 and CDR2 (germline): SGHVS, FNYEAQ. CDR3 sequence (DNA): TGTGCCAGCAGCTTAGTCCAGACTAGCGGGAGGCCCTTCCAAGAGACCCAGTACTTC. It yields the protein CASSLVQTSGRPFQETQYF.

This clone was seen a single time. The J gene is TRBJ1-1, the V gene TRBV28; a weak D match, TRBD1 (6 bases). Per germline, CDR1 MDHEN and CDR2 SYDVKM. The CDR3 sequence is 15 residues long. V was shortened by 8 bases and J by 1 base, with 17 bases between the two germline ends. The CDR3 nucleotides read TGTGCCAGCGGAGATAGGGGACACCCGAACACTGAAGCTTTCTTT. Its protein product is CASGDRGHPNTEAFF.

V is TRBV7-9 and J is TRBJ2-7; D is unresolved. There are 14 residues in the CDR3. Trimming cost V 5 bases and J 6 bases, with 17 bases left between them. Per germline, CDR1 SEHNR and CDR2 FQNEAQ (reference sequence). Here the CDR3 reads CASSQSEGLGEQYF. The DNA for the CDR3 is TGTGCCAGCAGCCAGAGTGAAGGGCTCGGCGAGCAGTACTTC.